This TCR beta chain was sequenced during a study of cytomegalovirus exposure and HLA in healthy donors. CDR1 SQVTM and CDR2 ANQGSEA come from the germline V gene. This CDR3 spans 19 amino acids. J lost 2 bases, V lost 6 bases, and 22 bases had no gene match. Researchers ran the PCR with 60 Vbeta and 13 Jbeta primers. Here immunoSEQ multiplex PCR was the method, and the copy in TCRdb shows in-frame clones only, minus some. Here the sample spans about 150,000 clones, about 80% being singletons. Sequencing was done on a sample of PBMCs. The source of this sequence is a man aged 25-45 years in good health and CMV-seropositive. This rearrangement joins TRBV29-1 to TRBJ1-1, with 9 bases lining up with TRBD1. CDR3 coding DNA: TGCAGCGTGAGGCCGGGACAGGGCGTCGGGTATCGAAAAAACACTGAAGCTTTCTTT. Translation: CSVRPGQGVGYRKNTEAFF.